Each of the 5 T cell receptor beta chains below was sequenced from the same sample in a study of blood T cell repertoires in COVID-19. Libraries were prepared by immunoSEQ multiplex PCR; TCRdb keeps only in-frame clonotypes and omits some of them. Of roughly 290,000 clones in the sample, around 85% were seen once. The sequencing sample was made of PBMCs or T cells enriched from blood (not recorded which). The receptors derive from a woman under 40 who had recovered from COVID-19.

The chain recombines TRBV4-2 with TRBJ1-2; TRBD1 aligns across 9 bases. The CDR3 is 20 residues long. Trimming took 3 bases from V and 3 from J; bases not matched to a gene: 20. Germline CDR1 and CDR2: LGHNA and YNFKEQ. The CDR3 protein is CASSQWMGRTGEIGDYGYTF. The CDR3 DNA reads as TGTGCCAGCAGCCAGTGGATGGGGAGGACAGGGGAGATCGGGGACTATGGCTACACCTTC.

The CDR3 protein is CASSLVTDGTEQFF. CDR3 DNA: TGTGCCAGCAGCTTAGTAACAGACGGAACCGAGCAGTTCTTC. The chain carries TRBV7-9 and TRBJ2-1; D call uncertain. Germline V gene lookup returns CDR1 SEHNR and CDR2 FQNEAQ (reference sequence). V was trimmed by 1 base and J by 10 bases, leaving 14 bases between them. The CDR3 spans 14 residues.

The chain recombines TRBV9 with TRBJ1-2, with a possible D match to TRBD1 (6 bases). CDR3 length: 14 residues. The germline V gene has CDR1 SGDLS and CDR2 YYNGEE. The V gene lost 4 bases and the J gene lost 2 bases, with 12 bases spanning the gap. The CDR3 DNA is TGTGCCAGCAGCTCCGGACAGTCCAACTATGGCTACACCTTC. It yields the protein CASSSGQSNYGYTF.

This chain links TRBV14 with TRBJ2-7; TRBD2 matches 11 bases. Per germline, CDR1 SGHDN and CDR2 FVKESK. V dropped 4 bases and J dropped 2; count of bases not matched to a gene: 4. The CDR3 consists of 15 residues. The CDR3 DNA reads TGTGCCAGCAGCCCAGGGACTAGCGGAACCTACGAGCAGTACTTC. Translation: CASSPGTSGTYEQYF.

This chain links TRBV29-1 with TRBJ2-7; D is unresolved. In germline, CDR1 is SQVTM, CDR2 ANQGSEA. The CDR3 length is 12 residues. V was shortened by 5 bases and J by 6 bases, with 14 bases between the two germline ends. The CDR3 DNA follows: TGCAGCGTTATTCACCAGACTTCCGAGCAGTACTTC. This sequence encodes CSVIHQTSEQYF.